This is a list of T cell receptor beta chains from one sample in a study of OX40 agonist ivuxolimab in advanced cancers. TCRdb's copy holds only in-frame clones and misses some; the assay was immunoSEQ multiplex PCR. The sample holds 70,000 to 80,000 clones, 75% to 95% seen once. This sample comprised CD4+ or CD8+ T cells sorted from blood, obtained in a trial of the OX40 agonist ivuxolimab. The receptors derive from an adult with an advanced solid tumor such as melanoma, head and neck, liver or kidney cancer. CDR3s include the opening cysteine and the closing phenylalanine or tryptophan. D genes are given only for firm matches. Clone sizes are given selectively: once, few, many, or a class where the clone is expanded.

>.|TRBV28|.|TRBJ2-1
CASSFTMDEQFF
TGTGCCAGCAGTTTCACCATGGATGAGCAGTTCTTC
>.|TRBV5-6|.|TRBJ2-3
CASTEEGTQYF
TGTGCCAGCACCGAAGAGGGTACGCAGTATTTT
>TRBD2|TRBV11-2|.|TRBJ2-1
CASSSVAGGYNEQFF
TGTGCCAGCAGCTCCGTAGCGGGGGGCTACAATGAGCAGTTCTTC
>.|TRBV28|.|TRBJ2-1
CASSRRGNPNNEQFF
TGTGCCAGCAGTCGCAGAGGGAACCCTAACAATGAGCAGTTCTTC
>.|TRBV28|.|TRBJ2-1
CASSLGTSIYNEQFF
TGTGCCAGCAGTTTGGGGACGTCAATCTACAATGAGCAGTTCTTC
>.|TRBV6-4|.|TRBJ2-1
CASSGGTDEQFF
TGTGCCAGCAGTGGTGGGACGGATGAGCAGTTCTTC
>.|TRBV28|.|TRBJ1-1
CASSPPRMSPMNTEAFF
TGTGCCAGCAGTCCCCCCCGAATGAGTCCCATGAACACTGAAGCTTTCTTT
>.|TRBV9|.|TRBJ2-3
CASTPRASTDTQYF
TGTGCCAGCACCCCCAGAGCTAGCACAGATACGCAGTATTTT
>.|TRBV7-9|.|TRBJ2-7
CASSPPREGIYEQYF
TGTGCCAGCAGCCCTCCTCGTGAGGGAATCTACGAGCAGTACTTC
>.|TRBV9|.|TRBJ1-6
CASSVGEGRASPLHF
TGTGCCAGCAGCGTAGGTGAGGGGAGGGCTTCACCCCTCCACTTT
>.|TRBV13|.|TRBJ1-1
CASSLTSLMNTEAFF
TGTGCCAGCAGCTTAACGTCTCTTATGAACACTGAAGCTTTCTTT
>.|TRBV15|.|TRBJ2-7
CATSRDIASSAYEQYF
TGTGCCACCAGCAGAGATATAGCGTCGAGCGCGTACGAGCAGTACTTC
>TRBD2|TRBV2|.|TRBJ2-3
CASSEDFSGRGTDTQYF
TGTGCCAGCAGTGAAGATTTTAGCGGGAGAGGAACAGATACGCAGTATTTT
>TRBD1|TRBV7-6|.|TRBJ2-7
CASSSEQGTYEQYF
TGTGCCAGCAGCTCAGAACAGGGGACCTACGAGCAGTACTTC
>TRBD1|TRBV4-3|.|TRBJ1-2
CASSQERDRDGYTF
TGCGCCAGCAGCCAAGAAAGGGACAGGGACGGCTACACCTTC
>.|TRBV19|.|TRBJ1-5
CASSILGGRYSNQPQHF
TGTGCCAGTAGTATTTTGGGCGGACGATATAGCAATCAGCCCCAGCATTTT
>TRBD2|TRBV9|.|TRBJ2-7
CASSAGTSGSYEQYF
TGTGCCAGCAGTGCCGGGACTAGCGGTTCCTACGAGCAGTACTTC
>.|TRBV29-1|few|TRBJ2-7
CSVGEYEQYF
TGCAGCGTTGGGGAATACGAGCAGTACTTC
>.|TRBV28|.|TRBJ1-5
CASSPGAWQPQHF
TGTGCCAGCAGTCCGGGGGCCTGGCAGCCCCAGCATTTT
>.|TRBV9|.|TRBJ1-1
CASSAGDLNTEAFF
TGTGCCAGCAGCGCAGGGGACCTGAACACTGAAGCTTTCTTT
>TRBD2|TRBV30|.|TRBJ2-7
CAWSVLSSGRNEQYF
TGTGCCTGGAGTGTACTTAGTAGCGGGAGAAACGAGCAGTACTTC
>TRBD2|TRBV4-3|.|TRBJ2-1
CASSQDRVAGGMGEQFF
TGCGCCAGCAGCCAAGATCGGGTAGCGGGGGGGATGGGTGAGCAGTTCTTC
>TRBD1|TRBV4-3|once|TRBJ2-7
CASSQERDRGTNEQYF
TGCGCCAGCAGCCAAGAACGGGACAGGGGGACAAACGAGCAGTACTTC
>.|TRBV6-1|.|TRBJ2-1
CASSDRPEPYNEQFF
TGTGCCAGCTCCGACCGGCCGGAGCCCTACAATGAGCAGTTCTTC
>TRBD2|TRBV11-3|.|TRBJ2-7
CASSLSGGNEQYF
TGTGCCAGCAGCTTGAGCGGGGGTAACGAGCAGTACTTC
>TRBD1|TRBV19|.|TRBJ1-5
CASSITGQGNQPQHF
TGTGCCAGTAGTATAACGGGACAGGGCAATCAGCCCCAGCATTTT
>TRBD1|TRBV2|.|TRBJ1-1
CATWTYRTGENTEAFF
TGTGCCACCTGGACCTATAGGACAGGGGAGAACACTGAAGCTTTCTTT
>TRBD2|TRBV30|few|TRBJ2-2
CATLTSWAGELFF
TGTGCCACCTTGACTAGCTGGGCCGGGGAGCTGTTTTTT
>.|TRBV28|.|TRBJ2-2
CASSLARRATNTGELFF
TGTGCCAGCAGTTTAGCGAGGAGGGCCACTAACACCGGGGAGCTGTTTTTT
>.|TRBV6-5|.|TRBJ1-5
CASSRTEEYQPQHF
TGTGCCAGCAGTCGGACAGAGGAATATCAGCCCCAGCATTTT
>TRBD2|TRBV27|.|TRBJ2-2
CASSLVAGNTGELFF
TGTGCCAGCAGTTTGGTAGCGGGAAACACCGGGGAGCTGTTTTTT
>.|TRBV19|.|TRBJ1-2
CASSIGSSGYGYTF
TGTGCCAGTAGTATAGGCTCGTCGGGGTATGGCTACACCTTC
>TRBD1|TRBV4-1|few|TRBJ1-6
CASSQGTGGGSPLHF
TGCGCCAGCAGCCAAGGGACAGGGGGCGGGTCACCCCTCCACTTT
>.|TRBV4-1|few|TRBJ2-3
CASSQFVTGGPDTQYF
TGCGCCAGCAGCCAATTTGTGACAGGAGGGCCGGATACGCAGTATTTT
>.|TRBV18|.|TRBJ2-3
CVSSPRDMGTDTQYF
TGTGTCAGCTCACCCCGGGACATGGGCACAGATACGCAGTATTTT
>TRBD1|TRBV7-6|.|TRBJ1-1
CASSFSLTGMNTEAFF
TGTGCCAGCAGTTTTAGTTTGACAGGGATGAACACTGAAGCTTTCTTT
>.|TRBV30|few|TRBJ1-3
CAWSVHRPGSGNTIYF
TGTGCCTGGAGTGTACACCGTCCAGGATCTGGAAACACCATATATTTT
>TRBD1|TRBV18|.|TRBJ1-3
CASSPTGDLNTIYF
TGTGCCAGCTCACCAACAGGGGACTTAAACACCATATATTTT
>.|TRBV11-2|.|TRBJ1-6
CASSLDSGWTLHF
TGTGCCAGCAGCTTAGACTCCGGGTGGACCCTCCACTTT
>.|TRBV4-3|.|TRBJ1-2
CASSQDSSPANYGYTF
TGCGCCAGCAGCCAAGATAGTTCCCCAGCGAACTATGGCTACACCTTC
>TRBD2|TRBV19|.|TRBJ2-1
CASSVTSGVYNEQFF
TGTGCCAGTAGTGTCACTAGCGGGGTCTACAATGAGCAGTTCTTC
>.|TRBV7-9|few|TRBJ1-1
CASSYLQVDPEAFF
TGTGCCAGCAGCTACCTTCAGGTGGATCCTGAAGCTTTCTTT